Listed here is a single T cell receptor beta chain. As yet, its antigen is unknown. The data were obtained in a study of T cell responses to AZD1222 COVID-19 vaccine. Whole-study results and caveats: In a largely white British group with more females than males, clonal diversity was possibly underestimated. Spike was spanned by vaccine-associated CD4 TCRs, which were dominant at 160-218 and 743-854. Two doses of AZD1222 preceded a rise in Spike-specific TCR breadth and depth.

The repertoire was sequenced with immunoSEQ multiplex PCR; TCRdb's copy has only in-frame clones and lacks some. The sample has some 54,000 clones; around 90% are singletons. The CDR3 runs to 17 residues. Germline-derived CDR1 and CDR2 are SGHTA and FQGTGA. The V end was cut by 1 base, the J end by 2 bases, with 16 bases between. The material sequenced was peripheral blood, taken on day 0 of AZD1222 vaccination. The sequence came from an adult in good health. The rearrangement joins TRBV7-3 to TRBJ2-3, with D possibly TRBD2 on 7 matching bases. The CDR3 nucleotides read TGTGCCAGCAGCTTAAGAGGGGGGGAGGCGTCCACAGATACGCAGTATTTT. It yields the protein CASSLRGGEASTDTQYF.